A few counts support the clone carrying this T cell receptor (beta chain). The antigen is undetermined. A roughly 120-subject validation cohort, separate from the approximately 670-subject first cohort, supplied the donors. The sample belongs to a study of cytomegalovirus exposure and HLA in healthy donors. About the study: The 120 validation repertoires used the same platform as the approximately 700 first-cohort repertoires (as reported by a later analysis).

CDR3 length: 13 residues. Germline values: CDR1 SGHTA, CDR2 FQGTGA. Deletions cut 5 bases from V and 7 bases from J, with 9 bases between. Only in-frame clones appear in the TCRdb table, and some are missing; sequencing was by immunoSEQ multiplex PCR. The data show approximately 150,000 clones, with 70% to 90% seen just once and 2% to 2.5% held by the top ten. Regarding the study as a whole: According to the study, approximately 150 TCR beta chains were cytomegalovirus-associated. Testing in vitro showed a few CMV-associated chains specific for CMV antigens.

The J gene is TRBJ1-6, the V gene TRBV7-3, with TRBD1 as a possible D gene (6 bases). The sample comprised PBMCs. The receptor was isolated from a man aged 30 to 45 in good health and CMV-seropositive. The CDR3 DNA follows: TGTGCCAGCAGCCCAACAGGGAATTCACCCCTCCACTTT. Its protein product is CASSPTGNSPLHF.